A selection of T cell receptor beta chains follows, all from one sample in a study of cytomegalovirus exposure and HLA in healthy donors. Assay: immunoSEQ multiplex PCR; the TCRdb copy retains only in-frame clones and omits some. This table holds 150,000 to 200,000 clones, roughly 77% found once. Material for sequencing was PBMCs. All receptors come from a woman aged 45-60 years in good health and CMV-seropositive. CDR3s include the opening cysteine and the closing phenylalanine or tryptophan. A D gene is named only where the DNA matches it firmly. Rows may omit the clone size; those that give it use once, few, many or a size class.

CDR3 | DNA | J | size | D | V
CASSLSRQTGNTIYF | TGTGCCAGCAGCTTGTCCAGACAAACTGGAAACACCATATATTTT | TRBJ1-3 | NA | NA | TRBV7-2
CAIRRQTNTEAFF | TGTGCCATCAGAAGACAGACGAACACTGAAGCTTTCTTT | TRBJ1-1 | NA | NA | TRBV10-3
CASSELVRGGYTF | TGTGCCAGCAGTGAATTAGTAAGGGGCGGCTACACCTTC | TRBJ1-2 | NA | NA | TRBV2
CASSYLPQGAWNTIYF | TGTGCCAGCAGTTACTTACCTCAGGGGGCTTGGAACACCATATATTTT | TRBJ1-3 | NA | TRBD1 | TRBV6-5
CAITTGQGAFYEQYF | TGTGCCATTACGACCGGACAGGGGGCGTTCTACGAGCAGTACTTC | TRBJ2-7 | NA | TRBD1 | TRBV28
CASGGSGSGNAIYF | TGTGCCAGCGGAGGGAGTGGTTCTGGAAACGCCATATATTTT | TRBJ1-3 | NA | NA | TRBV28
CASSLTGLTQYF | TGTGCCAGCAGTTTAACAGGGCTGACCCAGTACTTC | TRBJ2-5 | NA | NA | TRBV28
CASSKNRDTTNEKLFF | TGTGCCAGCTCAAAAAACCGGGACACAACTAATGAAAAACTGTTTTTT | TRBJ1-4 | NA | NA | TRBV18
CASSIGTGLRAQYF | TGTGCCAGCAGCATCGGGACAGGTTTACGGGCGCAGTATTTT | TRBJ2-3 | once | TRBD1 | TRBV7-2
CASSLRTSGGASYEQYF | TGTGCCAGCAGCCTCCGGACTAGCGGGGGTGCATCCTACGAGCAGTACTTC | TRBJ2-7 | NA | TRBD2 | TRBV7-2
CATSRDRDSPLHF | TGTGCCACCAGCAGAGATCGAGATTCACCCCTCCACTTT | TRBJ1-6 | NA | NA | TRBV15
CASRLWEGHGYTF | TGTGCCAGTAGACTGTGGGAGGGCCATGGCTACACCTTC | TRBJ1-2 | NA | NA | TRBV19